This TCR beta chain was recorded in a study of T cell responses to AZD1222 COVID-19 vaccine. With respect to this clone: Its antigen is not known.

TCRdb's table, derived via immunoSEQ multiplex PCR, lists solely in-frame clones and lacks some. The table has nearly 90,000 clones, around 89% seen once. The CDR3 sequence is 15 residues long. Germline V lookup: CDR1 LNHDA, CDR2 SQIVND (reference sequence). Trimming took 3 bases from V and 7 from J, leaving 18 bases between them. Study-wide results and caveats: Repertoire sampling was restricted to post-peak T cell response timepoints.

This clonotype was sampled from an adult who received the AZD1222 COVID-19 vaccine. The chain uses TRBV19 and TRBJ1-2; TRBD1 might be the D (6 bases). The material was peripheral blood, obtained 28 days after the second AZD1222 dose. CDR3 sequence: CASSMAGRGATGYTF. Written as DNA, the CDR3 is TGTGCCAGTAGTATGGCCGGCAGGGGAGCAACTGGCTACACCTTC.